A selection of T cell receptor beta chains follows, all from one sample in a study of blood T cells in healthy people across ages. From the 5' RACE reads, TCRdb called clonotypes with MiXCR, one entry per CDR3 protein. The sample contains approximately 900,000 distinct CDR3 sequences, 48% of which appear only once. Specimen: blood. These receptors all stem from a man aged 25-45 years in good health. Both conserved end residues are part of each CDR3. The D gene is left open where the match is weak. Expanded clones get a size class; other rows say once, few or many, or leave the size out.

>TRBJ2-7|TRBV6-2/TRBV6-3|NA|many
TGTGCCAGCAGGGGGCCAGATCTCTACGAGCAGTACTTC
CASRGPDLYEQYF
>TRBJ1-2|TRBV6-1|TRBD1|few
TGTGCCAGCAGTGGGACAGGGTACGGCTATGGCTACACCTTC
CASSGTGYGYGYTF
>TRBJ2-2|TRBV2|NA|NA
TGTGCCAGCAGTACGGACCCTAACACCGGGGAGCTGTTTTTT
CASSTDPNTGELFF
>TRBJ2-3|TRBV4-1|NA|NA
TGCGCCAGCAGCCAAGGGGTCCTTCGGGGGTCAGATACGCAGTATTTT
CASSQGVLRGSDTQYF
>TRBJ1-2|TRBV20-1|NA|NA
TGCAGTGCTAGAGAACGTACAGACCCCTATGGCTACACCTTC
CSARERTDPYGYTF
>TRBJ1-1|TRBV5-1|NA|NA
TGCGCCAGCAGCTTGGATTCCGGGAACACTGAAGCTTTCTTT
CASSLDSGNTEAFF
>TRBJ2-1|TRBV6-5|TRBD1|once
TGTGCCAGCAGTTCCGACAGGGGTACTAACAATGAGCAGTTCTTC
CASSSDRGTNNEQFF
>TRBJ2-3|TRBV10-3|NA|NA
TGTGCCATCGGCTCAGGGGCTAGCACAGATACGCAGTATTTT
CAIGSGASTDTQYF
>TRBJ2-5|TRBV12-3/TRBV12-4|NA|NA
TGTGCCAGCAAAGGCAATGAGCAGTACTTC
CASKGNEQYF
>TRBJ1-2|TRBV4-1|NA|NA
TGCGCCAGCAGCCAAGAATTGGTCGGAAACTATGGCTACACCTTC
CASSQELVGNYGYTF
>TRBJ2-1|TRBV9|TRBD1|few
TGTGCCAGCAGCGCTGGACAGGGTAGCTATGAGCAGTTCTTC
CASSAGQGSYEQFF
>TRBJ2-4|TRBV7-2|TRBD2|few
TGTGCCAGCAGCTCCGGACTAGCGGGAGAAGCCCAGTACTTC
CASSSGLAGEAQYF
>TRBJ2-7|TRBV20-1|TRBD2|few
TGCAGTGCTAGAGATAGGGCGGGGGTAGACTACGAGCAGTACTTC
CSARDRAGVDYEQYF
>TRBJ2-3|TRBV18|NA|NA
TGTGCCAGCTCACCACCGGCCCTCACAGATACGCAGTATTTT
CASSPPALTDTQYF
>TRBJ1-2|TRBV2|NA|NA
TGTGCCAGCAGTGAAGGGGCCTTGGGTGGCTACACCTTC
CASSEGALGGYTF
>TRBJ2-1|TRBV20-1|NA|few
TGCAGTGCTCGCACGCAGACCTACAATGAGCAGTTCTTC
CSARTQTYNEQFF
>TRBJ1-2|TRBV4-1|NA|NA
TGCGCCAGCAGCCAAGAAGGCAGGGCGGGCTATGGCTACACCTTC
CASSQEGRAGYGYTF
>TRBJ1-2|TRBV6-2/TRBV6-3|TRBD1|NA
TGTGCCAGCAGACAGCCGGGACAGGGTTCCCATGGCTACACCTTC
CASRQPGQGSHGYTF
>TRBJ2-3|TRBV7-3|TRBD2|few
TGTGCCAGCACCCGGGGGGGCACAGATACGCAGTATTTT
CASTRGGTDTQYF